Listed below are T cell receptor beta chains from one sample, sequenced in a study of T cell responses to AZD1222 COVID-19 vaccine. Method: immunoSEQ multiplex PCR; TCRdb's copy keeps in-frame clones and lacks some. The sample has around 88,000 clones; about nine tenths are singletons. Sequencing used peripheral blood, obtained on day 0 of MenACWY control vaccination. All receptors come from an adult in good health. The CDR3 runs from the conserved cysteine through the conserved F or W. A D gene is named only where the DNA matches it firmly. The size field is filled for only some rows; it gives once, few, many or a size class.

d_gene: NA
abundance: NA
v_gene: TRBV2
j_gene: TRBJ1-6
CDR3aa: CASSYGPAGSYNSPLHF
CDR3nt: TGTGCCAGCAGTTACGGCCCCGCGGGCTCCTATAATTCACCCCTCCACTTT

d_gene: NA
abundance: NA
v_gene: TRBV7-2
j_gene: TRBJ1-3
CDR3aa: CASSLRGAGSGNTIYF
CDR3nt: TGTGCCAGCAGCTTACGGGGGGCCGGATCAGGAAACACCATATATTTT

d_gene: TRBD1
abundance: NA
v_gene: TRBV27
j_gene: TRBJ1-5
CDR3aa: CASRDSHNQPQHF
CDR3nt: TGTGCCAGCCGGGACAGTCACAATCAGCCCCAGCATTTT

d_gene: NA
abundance: NA
v_gene: TRBV16
j_gene: TRBJ1-5
CDR3aa: CASSQSDINQPQHF
CDR3nt: TGTGCCAGCAGCCAATCGGACATAAATCAGCCCCAGCATTTT

d_gene: NA
abundance: NA
v_gene: TRBV12-3/TRBV12-4
j_gene: TRBJ1-1
CDR3aa: CASSLGRYSEAFF
CDR3nt: TGTGCCAGCAGTTTAGGGAGGTACTCTGAAGCTTTCTTT

d_gene: NA
abundance: NA
v_gene: TRBV7-9
j_gene: TRBJ2-7
CDR3aa: CASSDNSGPGWQYF
CDR3nt: TGTGCCAGCAGCGACAACTCGGGACCAGGATGGCAGTACTTC

d_gene: NA
abundance: NA
v_gene: TRBV4-3
j_gene: TRBJ2-5
CDR3aa: CASSQALAGETQYF
CDR3nt: TGCGCCAGCAGCCAAGCGTTAGCAGGAGAGACCCAGTACTTC

d_gene: NA
abundance: NA
v_gene: TRBV18
j_gene: TRBJ1-5
CDR3aa: CASSPRQISNQPQHF
CDR3nt: TGTGCCAGCTCACCCCGACAGATTAGCAATCAGCCCCAGCATTTT

d_gene: NA
abundance: NA
v_gene: TRBV5-5
j_gene: TRBJ1-6
CDR3aa: CASSFTGGQGGSPLHF
CDR3nt: TGTGCCAGCAGCTTTACGGGTGGCCAAGGGGGTTCACCCCTCCACTTT

d_gene: NA
abundance: NA
v_gene: TRBV28
j_gene: TRBJ1-2
CDR3aa: CASSLIADPRNIYGYTF
CDR3nt: TGTGCCAGCAGTTTGATCGCGGACCCTCGCAATATTTATGGCTACACCTTC

d_gene: TRBD1
abundance: NA
v_gene: TRBV25-1
j_gene: TRBJ2-2
CDR3aa: CASRGTATGELFF
CDR3nt: TGTGCCAGCAGGGGGACAGCCACCGGGGAGCTGTTTTTT

d_gene: NA
abundance: NA
v_gene: TRBV6-6
j_gene: TRBJ1-6
CDR3aa: CASSYGQGVDSPLHF
CDR3nt: TGTGCCAGCAGTTACGGGCAAGGGGTAGATTCACCCCTCCACTTT

d_gene: NA
abundance: NA
v_gene: TRBV18
j_gene: TRBJ2-7
CDR3aa: CASSPQTGSERGPAYEQYF
CDR3nt: TGTGCCAGCTCACCACAGACAGGGTCAGAGCGGGGGCCCGCCTACGAGCAGTACTTC

d_gene: NA
abundance: NA
v_gene: TRBV7-8
j_gene: TRBJ1-5
CDR3aa: CASSLGQKGNQPQHF
CDR3nt: TGTGCCAGCAGCTTAGGACAGAAGGGCAATCAGCCCCAGCATTTT

d_gene: NA
abundance: NA
v_gene: TRBV19
j_gene: TRBJ1-5
CDR3aa: CASSIDLWGRARPQHF
CDR3nt: TGTGCCAGTAGTATAGATCTATGGGGCAGGGCGAGGCCCCAGCATTTT

d_gene: NA
abundance: NA
v_gene: TRBV7-8
j_gene: TRBJ2-7
CDR3aa: CASSRVPSYEQYF
CDR3nt: TGTGCCAGCAGCCGCGTTCCCTCCTACGAGCAGTACTTC

d_gene: NA
abundance: few
v_gene: TRBV9
j_gene: TRBJ1-5
CDR3aa: CASSKEGVAHSNQPQHF
CDR3nt: TGTGCCAGCAGCAAAGAGGGTGTGGCACATAGCAATCAGCCCCAGCATTTT

d_gene: NA
abundance: NA
v_gene: TRBV6-5
j_gene: TRBJ1-2
CDR3aa: CASSYSVGDYGYTF
CDR3nt: TGTGCCAGCAGTTACTCGGTAGGGGACTATGGCTACACCTTC

d_gene: TRBD1
abundance: NA
v_gene: TRBV7-9
j_gene: TRBJ1-5
CDR3aa: CASSQGGNQPQHF
CDR3nt: TGTGCCAGCAGCCAGGGGGGGAACCAGCCCCAGCATTTT

d_gene: TRBD1
abundance: NA
v_gene: TRBV24-1
j_gene: TRBJ1-2
CDR3aa: CATQGVGQGAYGYTF
CDR3nt: TGTGCCACCCAGGGAGTAGGACAGGGGGCCTATGGCTACACCTTC

d_gene: TRBD2
abundance: NA
v_gene: TRBV7-2
j_gene: TRBJ2-3
CDR3aa: CASSPSGGAIDTQYF
CDR3nt: TGTGCCAGCAGCCCTAGCGGGGGGGCCATAGATACGCAGTATTTT

d_gene: TRBD1
abundance: NA
v_gene: TRBV7-2
j_gene: TRBJ2-7
CDR3aa: CASSFQTGQGYEQYF
CDR3nt: TGTGCCAGCAGCTTCCAGACAGGGCAAGGCTACGAGCAGTACTTC

d_gene: TRBD2
abundance: NA
v_gene: TRBV4-3
j_gene: TRBJ2-1
CDR3aa: CASSQVTGLAQSSYNEQFF
CDR3nt: TGCGCCAGCAGCCAAGTTACCGGACTAGCGCAAAGCTCCTACAATGAGCAGTTCTTC

d_gene: NA
abundance: NA
v_gene: TRBV9
j_gene: TRBJ2-2
CDR3aa: CASSVVVTTNTGELFF
CDR3nt: TGTGCCAGCAGCGTAGTCGTGACGACGAACACCGGGGAGCTGTTTTTT

d_gene: TRBD1
abundance: NA
v_gene: TRBV9
j_gene: TRBJ2-2
CDR3aa: CASSVGQGAYTGELFF
CDR3nt: TGTGCCAGCAGCGTAGGTCAGGGGGCCTACACCGGGGAGCTGTTTTTT

d_gene: NA
abundance: NA
v_gene: TRBV29-1
j_gene: TRBJ2-1
CDR3aa: CSVEDLTSPKQFF
CDR3nt: TGCAGCGTTGAGGACCTCACGAGTCCAAAGCAGTTCTTC

d_gene: NA
abundance: once
v_gene: TRBV24-1
j_gene: TRBJ1-1
CDR3aa: CATSASGEVAFF
CDR3nt: TGTGCCACCAGTGCTTCAGGGGAGGTTGCTTTCTTT

d_gene: TRBD1
abundance: NA
v_gene: TRBV19
j_gene: TRBJ1-1
CDR3aa: CASSINTGGRAEAFF
CDR3nt: TGTGCCAGTAGTATAAACACAGGGGGTAGGGCTGAAGCTTTCTTT

d_gene: NA
abundance: once
v_gene: TRBV7-3
j_gene: TRBJ1-1
CDR3aa: CASSLRGNTEAFF
CDR3nt: TGTGCCAGCAGCTTACGAGGAAACACTGAAGCTTTCTTT

d_gene: NA
abundance: NA
v_gene: TRBV7-2
j_gene: TRBJ1-5
CDR3aa: CASSLAQGIGNQPQHF
CDR3nt: TGTGCCAGCAGTCTAGCTCAGGGGATTGGGAATCAGCCCCAGCATTTT

d_gene: NA
abundance: NA
v_gene: TRBV4-2
j_gene: TRBJ1-5
CDR3aa: CASSQGQNNQPQHF
CDR3nt: TGTGCCAGCAGCCAGGGACAAAACAATCAGCCCCAGCATTTT